The 14 T cell receptor beta chains reported below all come from one sample, sequenced in a study of T-cell reconstitution after alpha-beta-depleted transplantation in children (dated by TCRdb to 2016 to 2018). According to the study, the label for this sample's treatment or condition signals: allogeneic hematopoietic cell transplantation with graft depleted of TCRalphabeta T cells and CD19 B cells. The method was PCR. Sequencing was performed on an Illumina HiSeq 2500. TCR library preparation used molecular barcoding, with unique molecular identifiers applied to normalize quantification of the TCRbeta repertoire. Using fastp at Q25 and MiXCR, TCRdb reprocessed the public reads and kept productive beta chains. Records with the same CDR3 protein are collapsed into one entry carrying the most frequent genes and DNA. Counted in this sample were tens of thousands of distinct CDR3 sequences; approximately 43% of them appeared once. The ten most abundant clones make up more than 95% of the sample.

This specimen consisted of PBMCs, mostly from graft donor cells, obtained 360 days after TCRalphabeta/CD19-depleted stem cell transplant. The receptor set was obtained from a male patient aged 10 to 17 who had a stem cell transplant for acute lymphoblastic leukemia, so the T cells may come from the graft donor.

CDR3 sequence: CSAKGLSTGELFF. The DNA of the CDR3 is TGCAGTGCTAAGGGACTATCCACCGGGGAGCTGTTTTTT. V usage is TRBV20-1 and J usage is TRBJ2-2; TRBD2 agrees at 7 bases. CDR3 length: 13 amino acids. Germline V lookup: CDR1 DFQATT, CDR2 SNEGSKA (reference sequence). V shed 4 bases, J shed 4 bases, and the junction held 3 bases outside the gene matches.

V and J are TRBV20-1 and TRBJ1-3, with D possibly being TRBD1 (6 bases). This CDR3 region has 16 residues. V lost 1 base, J lost 1 base, and 14 bases lay in between. CDR1 is DFQATT, CDR2 SNEGSKA, per germline (reference sequence). CDR3 region: CSARGGGGRSGNTIYF. The CDR3 DNA follows: TGCAGTGCTAGAGGAGGGGGGGGTAGGTCTGGAAACACCATATATTTT.

The genes are TRBV25-1 and TRBJ1-2; D is undetermined. Germline CDR1 reads MGHDK; CDR2 reads SYGVNS. This CDR3 is 11 amino acids long. The V end lost 6 bases, the J end lost 6 bases, and 8 bases lay between the germline ends. DNA of the CDR3: TGTGCCAGCAGCCGCCTAGATGGCTACACCTTC. Translated, it gives CASSRLDGYTF.

The chain has TRBV9 and TRBJ2-2; D remains unclear. Germline V lookup: CDR1 SGDLS, CDR2 YYNGEE. V shed 6 bases and J shed 1 base, with 10 bases lying between them. There are 14 residues in the CDR3. In DNA, the CDR3 is TGTGCCAGCACCCTTGACGGGAACACCGGGGAGCTGTTTTTT. Protein sequence: CASTLDGNTGELFF.

The rearrangement joins TRBV5-1 to TRBJ2-2; no firm D call. This CDR3 region has 15 residues. The germline V gene encodes CDR1 SGHRS and CDR2 YFSETQ. With 5 bases removed from V and 1 base from J, the gap between germline ends came to 12 bases. CDR3 protein: CASRIRTENTGELFF. The CDR3 DNA is TGCGCCAGCAGGATAAGGACGGAGAACACCGGGGAGCTGTTTTTT. Drawing the rest from reference TRBV5-1 and TRBJ2-2, the complete variable domain is KAGVTQTPRYLIKTRGQQVTLSCSPISGHRSVSWYQQTPGQGLQFLFEYFSETQRNKGNFPGRFSGRQFSNSRSEMNVSTLELGDSALYLCASRIRTENTGELFFGEGSRLTVL.

This chain links TRBV12-3 or TRBV12-4 with TRBJ2-5, with TRBD2 as a possible D gene (6 bases). Trimming pared 8 bases from V and 7 bases from J, leaving 23 bases between. The length of the CDR3 is 15 residues. The CDR3 nucleotides read TGTGCCAGCCTTCCGAATGGAGGGCCCACAGGGACCCAGTACTTC. This encodes CASLPNGGPTGTQYF.

This clonotype was observed a few times. The V and J genes are TRBV5-8 and TRBJ2-2, with a possible D match to TRBD1 (6 bases). The CDR3 totals 15 residues. Germline CDR1 SGHTS, CDR2 YDEGEE. Between the trimmed V and J ends, which lost 0 bases and 7 bases, there was a span of 13 bases. The CDR3 reads CASSLGGGRHGELFF. The CDR3 coding sequence is TGTGCCAGCAGCTTGGGAGGGGGTCGTCACGGGGAGCTGTTTTTT. Supplemented by reference TRBV5-8 and TRBJ2-2, the full variable domain reads EAGVTQSPTHLIKTRGQQATLRCSPISGHTSVYWYQQALGLGLQFLLWYDEGEERNRGNFPPRFSGRQFPNYSSELNVNALELEDSALYLCASSLGGGRHGELFFGEGSRLTVL.

This clonotype has a single count. The chain is built from TRBV6-1 and TRBJ2-5; D possibly matches TRBD1 or TRBD2 (6 bases each). The germline V and J ends were trimmed by 7 bases and 5 bases, with 20 bases remaining between them. This CDR3 contains 15 residues. CDR1 and CDR2 from the germline V gene are MNHNS and SASEGT. The CDR3 sequence: CASTYGGAGGETQYF. The CDR3 region has the DNA TGTGCCAGCACCTACGGGGGCGCGGGCGGGGAGACCCAGTACTTC.

This clonotype appeared a few times. Here the CDR3 reads CASSFLGGTDTQYF. The CDR3 region has the DNA TGTGCCAGCAGTTTCCTGGGAGGCACAGATACGCAGTATTTT. This chain joins TRBV27 and TRBJ2-3; D possibly corresponds to TRBD2 (5 bases). CDR1 and CDR2 from the germline V gene are MNHEY and SMNVEV (reference sequence). V shed 3 bases and J shed 1 base, with 8 bases lying between them. This CDR3 contains 14 residues.

Here the CDR3 reads CASSAGSTSYNEQFF. The CDR3 DNA reads as TGTGCCAGCAGTGCGGGCAGTACCTCCTACAATGAGCAGTTCTTC. This chain links TRBV27 with TRBJ2-1, with a possible D match to TRBD2 (5 bases). The CDR3 totals 15 residues. The germline CDR1 and CDR2 sequences are MNHEY and SMNVEV (reference sequence). V shed 5 bases and J shed 0 bases, with 11 bases lying between them.

This clonotype turned up a few times. The gene calls are TRBV12-3 or TRBV12-4 and TRBJ1-3, with D tentatively TRBD1 (6 bases). The CDR3 loop spans 17 amino acids. V was cut by 5 bases and J by 2 bases, with 19 bases left in between. The CDR3 loop is CASSGVEGGKAGNTIYF. The CDR3 nucleotides read TGTGCCAGCAGTGGGGTGGAGGGGGGAAAGGCTGGAAACACCATATATTTT.

Points on this clonotype: The junction and the germline gene differ at one end; a read error may be behind it. V and J are TRBV7-9 and TRBJ1-4, with D possibly being TRBD1 (6 bases). The germline V gene has CDR1 SEHNR and CDR2 FQNEAQ (reference sequence). The CDR3 has 12 residues. The CDR3 sequence is CASSLGGGALTF. In DNA form, the CDR3 reads TGTGCCAGCAGCTTAGGAGGGGGTGCCCTCACTTTT.

The chain is built from TRBV3-1 and TRBJ2-2, with D hard to call. The CDR3 totals 13 residues. With 3 bases removed from V and 4 bases from J, the gap between germline ends came to 6 bases. Germline CDR1 is LGHDT and CDR2 is YNNKEL (reference sequence). The CDR3 region has the DNA TGTGCCAGCAGCCAGGGGTCCACCGGGGAGCTGTTTTTT. It yields the protein CASSQGSTGELFF.

This clonotype was seen only a few times. The chain carries TRBV24-1 and TRBJ2-1; D is uncertain. The ends were cut back, 1 base at V and 10 bases at J, with 7 bases in the middle. CDR1 and CDR2 (germline): KGHDR, SFDVKD. The CDR3 extends over 12 amino acids. CDR3: CATSDLGMEQFF. The CDR3 DNA follows: TGTGCCACCAGTGATTTAGGAATGGAGCAGTTCTTC.